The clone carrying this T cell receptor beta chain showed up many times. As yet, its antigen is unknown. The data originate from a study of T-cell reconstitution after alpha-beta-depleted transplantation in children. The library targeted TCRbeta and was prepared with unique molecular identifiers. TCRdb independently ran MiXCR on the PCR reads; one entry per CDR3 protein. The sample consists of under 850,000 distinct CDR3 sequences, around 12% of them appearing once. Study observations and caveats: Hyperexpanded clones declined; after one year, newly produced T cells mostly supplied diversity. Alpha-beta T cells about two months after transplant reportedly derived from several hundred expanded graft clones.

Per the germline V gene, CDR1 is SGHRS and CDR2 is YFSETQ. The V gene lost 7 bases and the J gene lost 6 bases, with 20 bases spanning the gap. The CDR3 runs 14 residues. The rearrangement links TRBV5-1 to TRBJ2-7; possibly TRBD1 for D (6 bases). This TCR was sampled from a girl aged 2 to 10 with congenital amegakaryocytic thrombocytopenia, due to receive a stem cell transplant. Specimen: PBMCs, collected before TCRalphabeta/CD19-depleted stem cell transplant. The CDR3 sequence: CASHLGTPNFEQYF. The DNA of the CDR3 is TGCGCCAGCCATCTCGGGACACCTAACTTCGAGCAGTACTTC.